Presented here are 7 T cell receptor beta chains from one specimen sequenced in a study of T cell responses to AZD1222 COVID-19 vaccine. TCRdb keeps only in-frame clones here, not all; method: immunoSEQ multiplex PCR. The sample lists 110,000 to 150,000 clones, more than 75% seen once, with 3% to 4% in the top ten. Sequencing was performed on peripheral blood, taken 28 days after the second AZD1222 dose. All receptors derive from an adult who received the AZD1222 COVID-19 vaccine.

The count of this clone is one. V is TRBV7-2 and J is TRBJ2-1, with TRBD2 matching 12 bases. The V gene's germline CDR1 is SGHTA and CDR2 FQGNSA. CDR3 length equals 17 residues. Germline trimming cut 1 base from V and 16 bases from J; bases unmatched to any gene: 17. CDR3 in DNA: TGTGCCAGCAGCTTAGGGGGTTTTGGACTAGCGGGGTCTTATGGATTCTTC. Protein product: CASSLGGFGLAGSYGFF.

V is TRBV5-1 and J is TRBJ1-4; D is possibly TRBD1 (5 bases). V was clipped by 3 bases and J by 3 bases, with 12 bases between them. The germline CDR1 and CDR2 sequences are SGHRS and YFSETQ. This CDR3 has 15 residues. For the CDR3, the DNA is TGCGCCAGCAGCTCCGGTCGAGGGGCTAATGAAAAACTGTTTTTT. Amino acids: CASSSGRGANEKLFF.

The chain's CDR3 is CASSGRTGNEKLFF. The CDR3 DNA sequence: TGTGCCAGCAGTGGGCGGACAGGGAATGAAAAACTGTTTTTT. The chain couples TRBV28 to TRBJ1-4; 8 bases align to TRBD1. Germline loops: CDR1 MDHEN, CDR2 SYDVKM. V was pared by 5 bases and J by 5 bases, with 4 bases of the junction left unmatched. The CDR3 is 14 residues long. Based on the CDR3 plus reference TRBV28 and TRBJ1-4, the full variable domain is DVKVTQSSRYLVKRTGEKVFLECVQDMDHENMFWYRQDPGLGLRLIYFSYDVKMKEKGDIPEGYSVSREKKERFSLILESASTNQTSMYLCASSGRTGNEKLFFGSGTQLSVL.

This clone was detected once. V usage is TRBV27 and J usage is TRBJ2-2, with 12 bases aligning to TRBD2. Trimming cost V 5 bases and J 4 bases; bases outside gene matches: 17. CDR1 MNHEY and CDR2 SMNVEV come from the germline V gene (reference sequence). The CDR3 runs to 20 residues. CDR3 in DNA: TGTGCCAGCAGTCCCCGCCGACTAGCGGGAGCCACGTCGGGCACCGGGGAGCTGTTTTTT. Translated, it gives CASSPRRLAGATSGTGELFF.

The chain is built from TRBV6-6 and TRBJ2-5, with D maybe TRBD2 (5 bases). This CDR3 region has 16 residues. Germline V gives CDR1 MNHNY, CDR2 SVGAGI (reference sequence). V was clipped by 6 bases and J by 0 bases, with 17 bases between them. CDR3 in amino acids: CASRYRGRGYQETQYF. The CDR3 DNA reads TGTGCCAGCAGGTACCGGGGTCGGGGATACCAAGAGACCCAGTACTTC.

The chain uses TRBV30 and TRBJ1-1; 8 bases are shared with TRBD1. The germline V gene has CDR1 GTSNPN and CDR2 SVGIG (reference sequence). V gave up 0 bases and J gave up 6 bases; unmatched junction bases: 12. The CDR3 loop spans 16 amino acids. The CDR3 DNA follows: TGTGCCTGGAGTGTACTTTCTACAGGGGGAGGCTCTGAAGCTTTCTTT. Translating it yields CAWSVLSTGGGSEAFF.

The chain is built from TRBV29-1 and TRBJ2-6; no clear D gene. Germline assignment: CDR1 SQVTM and CDR2 ANQGSEA. Trimming removed 1 base from V and 1 base from J, with 5 bases in between. This CDR3 is built from 14 residues. The CDR3 nucleotides read TGCAGCGTTGAAGGCGCGTCTGGGGCCAACGTCCTGACTTTC. Encoded protein: CSVEGASGANVLTF.